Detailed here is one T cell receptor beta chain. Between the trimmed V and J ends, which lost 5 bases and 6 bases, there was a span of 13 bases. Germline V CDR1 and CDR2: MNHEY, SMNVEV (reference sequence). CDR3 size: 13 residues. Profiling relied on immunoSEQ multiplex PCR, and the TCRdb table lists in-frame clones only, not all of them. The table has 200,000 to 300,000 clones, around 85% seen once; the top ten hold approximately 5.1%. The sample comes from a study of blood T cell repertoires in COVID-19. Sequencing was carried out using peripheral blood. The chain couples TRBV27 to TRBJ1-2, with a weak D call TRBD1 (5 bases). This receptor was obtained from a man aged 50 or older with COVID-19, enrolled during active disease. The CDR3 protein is CASSPRRGHGYTF. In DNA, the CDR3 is TGTGCCAGCAGTCCCAGGAGGGGTCATGGCTACACCTTC.